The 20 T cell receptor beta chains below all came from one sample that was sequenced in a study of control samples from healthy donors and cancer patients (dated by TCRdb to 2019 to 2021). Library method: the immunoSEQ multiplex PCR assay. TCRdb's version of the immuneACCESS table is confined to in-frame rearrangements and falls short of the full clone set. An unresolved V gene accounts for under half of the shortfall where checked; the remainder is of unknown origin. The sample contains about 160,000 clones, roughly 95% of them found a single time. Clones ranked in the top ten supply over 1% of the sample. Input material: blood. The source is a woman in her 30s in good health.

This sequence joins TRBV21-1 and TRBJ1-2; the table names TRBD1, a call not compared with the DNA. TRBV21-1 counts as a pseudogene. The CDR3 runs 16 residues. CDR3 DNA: TGTGCCAGCAGCAATTCATCCGGGACAAGTAACTATGGCTACACCTTC. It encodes CASSNSSGTSNYGYTF.

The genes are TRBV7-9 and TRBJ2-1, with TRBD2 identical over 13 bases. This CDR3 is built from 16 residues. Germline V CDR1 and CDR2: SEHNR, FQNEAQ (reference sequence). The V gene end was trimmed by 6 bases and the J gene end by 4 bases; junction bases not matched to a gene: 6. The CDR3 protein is CASRLAGGLVYNEQFF. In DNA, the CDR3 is TGTGCCAGCAGACTAGCGGGGGGGCTAGTGTACAATGAGCAGTTCTTC.

The chain's CDR3 is CASSVGQGAANEKLFF. CDR3 nucleotides: TGTGCCAGCAGCGTTGGACAGGGGGCGGCTAATGAAAAACTGTTTTTT. The rearrangement joins TRBV5-4 to TRBJ1-4, with TRBD1 matching over 11 bases. The CDR3 loop spans 16 amino acids. Per germline, CDR1 SGHNT and CDR2 YYREEE (reference sequence). The V segment lost 4 bases and the J segment 3 bases; nucleotides outside the gene matches: 5.

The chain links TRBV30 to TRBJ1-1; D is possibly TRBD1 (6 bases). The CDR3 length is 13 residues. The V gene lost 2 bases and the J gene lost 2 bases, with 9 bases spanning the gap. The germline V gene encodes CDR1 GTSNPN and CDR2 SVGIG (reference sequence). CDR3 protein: CAWSPQGNTEAFF. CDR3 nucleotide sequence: TGTGCCTGGAGTCCACAGGGAAACACTGAAGCTTTCTTT.

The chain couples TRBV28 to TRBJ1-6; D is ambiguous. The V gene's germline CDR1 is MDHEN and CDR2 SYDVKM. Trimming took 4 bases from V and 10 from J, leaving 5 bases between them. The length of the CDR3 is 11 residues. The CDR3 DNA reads TGTGCCAGCAGTTATAGGTCACCCCTCCACTTT. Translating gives CASSYRSPLHF. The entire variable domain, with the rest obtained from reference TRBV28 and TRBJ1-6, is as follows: DVKVTQSSRYLVKRTGEKVFLECVQDMDHENMFWYRQDPGLGLRLIYFSYDVKMKEKGDIPEGYSVSREKKERFSLILESASTNQTSMYLCASSYRSPLHFGNGTRLTVT.

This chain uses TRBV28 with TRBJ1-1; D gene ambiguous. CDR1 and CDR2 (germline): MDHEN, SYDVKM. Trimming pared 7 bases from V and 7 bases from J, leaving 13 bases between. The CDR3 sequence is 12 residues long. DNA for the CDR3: TGTGCCAGCATCCCGATCTCTGGTGAAGCTTTCTTT. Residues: CASIPISGEAFF.

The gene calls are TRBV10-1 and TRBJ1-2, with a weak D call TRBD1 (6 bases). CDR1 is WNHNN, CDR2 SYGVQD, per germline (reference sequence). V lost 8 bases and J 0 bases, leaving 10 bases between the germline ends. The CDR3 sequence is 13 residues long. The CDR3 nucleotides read TGCGCCAGCTCGAGGGGGTCTAACTATGGCTACACCTTC. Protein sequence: CASSRGSNYGYTF.

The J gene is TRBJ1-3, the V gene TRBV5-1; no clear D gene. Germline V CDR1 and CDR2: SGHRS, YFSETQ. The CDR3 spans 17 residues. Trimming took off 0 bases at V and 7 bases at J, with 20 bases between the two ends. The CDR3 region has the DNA TGCGCCAGCAGCTTGGTGACCGGGTCCCTCCAGGCGAACACCATATATTTT. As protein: CASSLVTGSLQANTIYF.

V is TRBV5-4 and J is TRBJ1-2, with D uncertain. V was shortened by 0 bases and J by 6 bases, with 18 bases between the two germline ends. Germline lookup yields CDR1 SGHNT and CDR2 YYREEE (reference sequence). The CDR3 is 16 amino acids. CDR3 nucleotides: TGTGCCAGCAGCTTGGCAACGGCTCCTCGGGTAGATGGCTACACCTTC. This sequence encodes CASSLATAPRVDGYTF.

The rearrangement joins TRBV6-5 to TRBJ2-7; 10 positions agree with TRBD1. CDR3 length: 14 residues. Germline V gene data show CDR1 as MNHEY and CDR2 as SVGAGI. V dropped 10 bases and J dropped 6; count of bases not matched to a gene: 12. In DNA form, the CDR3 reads TGTGCCAACAATCTCGACAGGGGGCTTACCGAGCAGTACTTC. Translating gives CANNLDRGLTEQYF.

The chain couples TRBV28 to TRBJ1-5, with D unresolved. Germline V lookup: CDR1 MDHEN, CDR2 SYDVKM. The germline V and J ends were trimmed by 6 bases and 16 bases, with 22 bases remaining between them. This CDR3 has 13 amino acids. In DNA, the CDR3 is TGTGCCAGCAGCCGAGGGAGGTCCAGACCTCTTCATTTT. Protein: CASSRGRSRPLHF.

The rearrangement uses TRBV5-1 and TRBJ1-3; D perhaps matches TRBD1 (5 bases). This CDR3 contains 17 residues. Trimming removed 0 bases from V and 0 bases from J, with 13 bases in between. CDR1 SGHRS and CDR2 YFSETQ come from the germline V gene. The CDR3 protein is CASSLEGTGNSGNTIYF. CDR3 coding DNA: TGCGCCAGCAGCTTGGAGGGTACAGGCAACTCTGGAAACACCATATATTTT.

This chain's CDR3 is CASSPPTSETQYF. The CDR3 DNA sequence: TGTGCCAGCAGCCCGCCCACCTCAGAGACCCAGTACTTC. This chain joins TRBV7-9 and TRBJ2-5; no firm D call. The V gene's germline CDR1 is SEHNR and CDR2 FQNEAQ (reference sequence). Trimming took 5 bases from V and 4 from J, leaving 11 bases between them. The CDR3 runs 13 residues.

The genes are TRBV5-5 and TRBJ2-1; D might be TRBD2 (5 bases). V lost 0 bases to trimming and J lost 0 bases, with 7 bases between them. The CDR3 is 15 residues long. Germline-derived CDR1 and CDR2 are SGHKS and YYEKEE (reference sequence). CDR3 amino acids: CASSLVGSSYNEQFF. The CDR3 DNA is TGTGCCAGCAGCTTGGTAGGGAGCTCCTACAATGAGCAGTTCTTC.

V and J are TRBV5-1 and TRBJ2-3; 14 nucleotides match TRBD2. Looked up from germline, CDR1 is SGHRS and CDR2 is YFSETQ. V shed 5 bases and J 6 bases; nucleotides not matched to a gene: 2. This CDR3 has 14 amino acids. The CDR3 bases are TGCGCCAGCAGGACTAGCGGGGGGGCCGATACGCAGTATTTT. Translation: CASRTSGGADTQYF. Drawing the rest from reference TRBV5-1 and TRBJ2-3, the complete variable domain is KAGVTQTPRYLIKTRGQQVTLSCSPISGHRSVSWYQQTPGQGLQFLFEYFSETQRNKGNFPGRFSGRQFSNSRSEMNVSTLELGDSALYLCASRTSGGADTQYFGPGTRLTVL.

CDR3 in DNA: TGTGCCAGCAGCTTAGGCGAGTACAACACCTACGAGCAGTACTTC. It encodes CASSLGEYNTYEQYF. The chain has TRBV7-9 and TRBJ2-7; D gene unclear. Germline values: CDR1 SEHNR, CDR2 FQNEAQ (reference sequence). Trimming removed 1 base from V and 2 bases from J, with 12 bases in between. The CDR3 runs to 15 residues.

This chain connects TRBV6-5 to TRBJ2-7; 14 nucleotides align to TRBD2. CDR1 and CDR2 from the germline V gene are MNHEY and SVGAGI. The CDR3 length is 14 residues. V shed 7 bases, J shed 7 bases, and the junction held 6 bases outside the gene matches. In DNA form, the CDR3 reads TGTGCCAGCACGGGACTAGCGGGAGTGGGGGAGCAGTACTTC. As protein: CASTGLAGVGEQYF.

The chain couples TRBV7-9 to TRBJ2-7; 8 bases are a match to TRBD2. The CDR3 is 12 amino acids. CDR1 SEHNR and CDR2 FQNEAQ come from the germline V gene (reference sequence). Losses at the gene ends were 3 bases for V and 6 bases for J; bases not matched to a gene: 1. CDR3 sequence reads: CASSFGGVEQYF. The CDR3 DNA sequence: TGTGCCAGCAGCTTCGGGGGGGTCGAGCAGTACTTC.

The CDR3 spells CATSGLQENNEQFF. The DNA of the CDR3 is TGTGCCACCAGCGGCCTCCAGGAGAACAATGAGCAGTTCTTC. This chain uses TRBV15 with TRBJ2-1; no reliable D call. Trimming removed 5 bases at V and 5 bases at J, with 13 bases between. Germline-derived CDR1 and CDR2 are LNHNV and YYDKDF (reference sequence). This CDR3 contains 14 residues.

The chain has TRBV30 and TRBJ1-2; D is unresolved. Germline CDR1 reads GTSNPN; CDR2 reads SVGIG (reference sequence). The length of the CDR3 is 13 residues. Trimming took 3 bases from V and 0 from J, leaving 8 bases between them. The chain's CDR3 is CAWSLQANYGYTF. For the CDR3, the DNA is TGTGCCTGGAGCCTCCAGGCTAACTATGGCTACACCTTC.